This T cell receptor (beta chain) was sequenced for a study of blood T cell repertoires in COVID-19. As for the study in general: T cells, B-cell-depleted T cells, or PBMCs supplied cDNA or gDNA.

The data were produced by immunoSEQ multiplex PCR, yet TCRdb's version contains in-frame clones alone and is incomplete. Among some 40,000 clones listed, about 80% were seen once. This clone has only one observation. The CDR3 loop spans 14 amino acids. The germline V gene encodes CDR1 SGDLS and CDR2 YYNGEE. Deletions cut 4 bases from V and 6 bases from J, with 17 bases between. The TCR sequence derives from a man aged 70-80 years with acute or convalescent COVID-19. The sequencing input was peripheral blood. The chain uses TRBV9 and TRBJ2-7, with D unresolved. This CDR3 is CASSPRHGRPEQYF. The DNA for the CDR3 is TGTGCCAGCAGCCCCAGACATGGCCGGCCCGAGCAGTACTTC.